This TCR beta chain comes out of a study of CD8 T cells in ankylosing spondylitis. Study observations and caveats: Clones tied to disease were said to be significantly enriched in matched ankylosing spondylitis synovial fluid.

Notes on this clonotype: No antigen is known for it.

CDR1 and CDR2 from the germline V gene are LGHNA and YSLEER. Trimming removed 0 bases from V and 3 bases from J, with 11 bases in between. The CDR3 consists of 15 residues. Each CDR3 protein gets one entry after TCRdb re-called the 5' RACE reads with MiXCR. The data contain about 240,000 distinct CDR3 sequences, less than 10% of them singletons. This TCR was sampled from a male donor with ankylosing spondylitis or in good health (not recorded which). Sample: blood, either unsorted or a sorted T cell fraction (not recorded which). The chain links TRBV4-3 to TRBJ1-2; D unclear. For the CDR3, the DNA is TGCGCCAGCAGCCAAGAGGCCAGTGATCACTATGGCTACACCTTC. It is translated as CASSQEASDHYGYTF.